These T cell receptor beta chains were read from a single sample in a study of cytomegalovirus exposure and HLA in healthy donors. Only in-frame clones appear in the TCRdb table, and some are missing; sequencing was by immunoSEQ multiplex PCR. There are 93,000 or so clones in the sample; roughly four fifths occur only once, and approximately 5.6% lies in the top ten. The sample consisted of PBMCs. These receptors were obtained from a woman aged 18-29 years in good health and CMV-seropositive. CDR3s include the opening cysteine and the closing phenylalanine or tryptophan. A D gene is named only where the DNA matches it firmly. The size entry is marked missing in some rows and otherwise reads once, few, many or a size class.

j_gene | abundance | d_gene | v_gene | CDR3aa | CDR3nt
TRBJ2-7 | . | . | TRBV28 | CASSRRQGLYEQYF | TGTGCCAGCAGCCGACGGCAGGGCCTCTACGAGCAGTACTTC
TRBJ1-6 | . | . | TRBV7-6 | CASSPMPGYNSPLHF | TGTGCCAGCAGCCCAATGCCGGGCTATAATTCACCCCTCCACTTT
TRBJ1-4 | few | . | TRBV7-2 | CASSLAGLNNEKLFF | TGTGCCAGCAGCTTAGCGGGACTGAATAATGAAAAACTGTTTTTT
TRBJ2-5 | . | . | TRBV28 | CASSLIRQATETQYF | TGTGCCAGCAGTTTGATAAGACAGGCCACGGAGACCCAGTACTTC
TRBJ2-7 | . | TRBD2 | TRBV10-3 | CAIGLAGTYEQYF | TGTGCCATTGGACTAGCGGGAACCTACGAGCAGTACTTC
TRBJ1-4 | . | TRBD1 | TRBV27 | CASSSGQGLEKLFF | TGTGCCAGCAGTTCAGGACAGGGTCTTGAAAAACTGTTTTTT
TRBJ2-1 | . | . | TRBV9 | CASSPPASSYNEQFF | TGTGCCAGCAGCCCCCCGGCTAGCTCCTACAATGAGCAGTTCTTC
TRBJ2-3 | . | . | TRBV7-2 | CASSLLSGTDTQYF | TGTGCCAGCAGCTTACTAAGTGGCACAGATACGCAGTATTTT
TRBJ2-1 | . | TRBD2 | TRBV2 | CASSEQRLAEGGNEQFF | TGTGCCAGCAGTGAGCAAAGACTAGCGGAGGGGGGTAATGAGCAGTTCTTC
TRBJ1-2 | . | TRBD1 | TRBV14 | CASSHVPGQGAYGYTF | TGTGCCAGCAGCCACGTTCCGGGACAGGGGGCTTATGGCTACACCTTC
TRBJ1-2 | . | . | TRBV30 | CAWSVWGGGNYGYTF | TGTGCCTGGAGTGTATGGGGGGGAGGGAACTATGGCTACACCTTC
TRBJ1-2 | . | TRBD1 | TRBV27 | CASSLEGTGLGYGYTF | TGTGCCAGCAGTTTAGAGGGGACAGGCCTGGGCTATGGCTACACCTTC
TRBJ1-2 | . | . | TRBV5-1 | CASSSDRSYGYTF | TGCGCCAGCAGCTCAGACAGGAGCTATGGCTACACCTTC
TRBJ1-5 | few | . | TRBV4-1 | CASSQDIRDNQPQHF | TGCGCCAGCAGCCAAGACATCAGGGACAATCAGCCCCAGCATTTT
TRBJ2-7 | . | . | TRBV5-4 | CASSAPGGNLNEQYF | TGTGCCAGCAGCGCCCCCGGAGGGAATCTCAACGAGCAGTACTTC
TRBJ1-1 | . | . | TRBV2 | CASSDRGMNTEAFF | TGTGCCAGCAGTGACCGGGGGATGAACACTGAAGCTTTCTTT
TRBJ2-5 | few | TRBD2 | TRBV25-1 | CASSIKLAGDQETQYF | TGTGCCAGCAGTATCAAACTAGCGGGGGATCAAGAGACCCAGTACTTC
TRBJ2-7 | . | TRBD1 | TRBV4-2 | CASSQSGTASYEQYF | TGTGCCAGCAGCCAGTCCGGGACAGCGTCCTACGAGCAGTACTTC
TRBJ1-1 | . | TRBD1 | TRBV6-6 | CASRGQGMNTEAFF | TGTGCCAGCAGGGGACAGGGGATGAACACTGAAGCTTTCTTT
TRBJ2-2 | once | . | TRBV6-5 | CASKRGWTNTGELFF | TGTGCCAGCAAGAGAGGGTGGACGAACACCGGGGAGCTGTTTTTT
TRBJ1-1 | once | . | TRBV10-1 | CASRGSTGSGTEAFF | TGCGCCAGCAGGGGGTCAACAGGGTCCGGCACTGAAGCTTTCTTT
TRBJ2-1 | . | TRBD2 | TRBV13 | CASEGAGYNEQFF | TGTGCCAGCGAGGGAGCGGGGTACAATGAGCAGTTCTTC
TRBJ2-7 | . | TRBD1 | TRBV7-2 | CASSLRLGTGDREQYF | TGTGCCAGCAGCTTAAGGCTGGGTACAGGGGATCGCGAGCAGTACTTC
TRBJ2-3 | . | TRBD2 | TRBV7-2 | CASSLEVLGSLAGTQYF | TGTGCCAGCAGCTTAGAGGTTTTGGGCTCCCTAGCGGGGACGCAGTATTTT
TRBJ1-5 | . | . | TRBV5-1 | CASSLHPGSREQPQHF | TGCGCCAGCAGCTTGCATCCGGGCTCCAGGGAACAGCCCCAGCATTTT
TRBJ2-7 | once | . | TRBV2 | CAGASGYEQYF | TGTGCCGGTGCCAGTGGCTACGAGCAGTACTTC
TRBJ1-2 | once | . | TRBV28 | CASSLRRVGGYTF | TGTGCCAGCAGTTTACGCAGGGTGGGTGGCTACACCTTC